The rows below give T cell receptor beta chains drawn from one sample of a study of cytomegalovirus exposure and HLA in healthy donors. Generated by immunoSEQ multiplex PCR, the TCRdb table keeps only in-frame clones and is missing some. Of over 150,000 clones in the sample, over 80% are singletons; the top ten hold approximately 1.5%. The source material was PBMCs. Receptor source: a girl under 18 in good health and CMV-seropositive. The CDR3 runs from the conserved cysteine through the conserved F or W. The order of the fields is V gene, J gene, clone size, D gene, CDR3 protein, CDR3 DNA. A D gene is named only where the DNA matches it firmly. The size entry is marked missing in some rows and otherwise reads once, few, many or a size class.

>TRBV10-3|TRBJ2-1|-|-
CAISDRVRVSSYNEQFF
TGTGCCATCAGTGACCGGGTAAGAGTTAGCTCCTACAATGAGCAGTTCTTC
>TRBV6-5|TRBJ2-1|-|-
CASSYRVLSDEQFF
TGTGCCAGCAGTTACCGAGTCTTAAGCGATGAGCAGTTCTTC
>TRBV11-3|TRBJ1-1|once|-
CASSEDRHTEAFF
TGTGCCAGCAGCGAAGACAGGCACACTGAAGCTTTCTTT
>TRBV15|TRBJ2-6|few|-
CATSRGQEGANVLTF
TGTGCCACCAGCAGAGGACAGGAAGGGGCCAACGTCCTGACTTTC
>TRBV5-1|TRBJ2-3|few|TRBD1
CASSPGQGTDTQYF
TGCGCCAGCAGCCCTGGACAGGGAACAGATACGCAGTATTTT
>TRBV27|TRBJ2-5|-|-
CASRDLLGGEETQYF
TGTGCCAGCAGGGATCTACTAGGTGGGGAAGAGACCCAGTACTTC
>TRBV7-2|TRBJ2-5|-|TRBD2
CASSPQAGRMETQYF
TGTGCCAGCAGCCCTCAAGCGGGGAGGATGGAGACCCAGTACTTC
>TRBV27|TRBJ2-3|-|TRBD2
CASSPYGTSGGFTDTQYF
TGTGCCAGCAGTCCATATGGTACTAGCGGGGGGTTCACAGATACGCAGTATTTT
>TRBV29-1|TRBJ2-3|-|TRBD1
CSVGTGVTDTQYF
TGCAGCGTCGGGACAGGGGTCACAGATACGCAGTATTTT
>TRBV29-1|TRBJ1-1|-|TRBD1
CSVEDWDRMGGGAFF
TGCAGCGTTGAAGATTGGGACAGGATGGGTGGTGGAGCTTTCTTT
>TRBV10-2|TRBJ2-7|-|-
CASSDPATSTKQYF
TGCGCCAGCAGTGACCCCGCTACCTCTACGAAGCAGTACTTC
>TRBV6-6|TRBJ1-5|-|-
CATNSAGPQHF
TGTGCCACGAATTCCGCGGGGCCCCAGCATTTT
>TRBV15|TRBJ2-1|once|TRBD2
CATSRMSGSIANEQFF
TGTGCCACCAGCCGGATGAGCGGGAGTATTGCTAATGAGCAGTTCTTC
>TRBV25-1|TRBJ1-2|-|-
CASSDRWTVDGYTF
TGTGCCAGCAGTGACCGTTGGACAGTTGATGGCTACACCTTC
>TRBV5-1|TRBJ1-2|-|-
CASSATKSQGYTF
TGCGCCAGCAGCGCAACTAAAAGCCAGGGCTACACCTTC
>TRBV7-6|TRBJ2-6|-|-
CASSSPGDHGANVLTF
TGTGCCAGCAGTTCTCCAGGGGACCATGGGGCCAACGTCCTGACTTTC
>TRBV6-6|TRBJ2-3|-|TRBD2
CASSPGGKIDTQYF
TGTGCCAGCAGTCCGGGAGGAAAAATAGATACGCAGTATTTT
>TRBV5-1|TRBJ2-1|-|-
CASSLRPGSYNEQFF
TGCGCCAGCAGCTTGCGGCCAGGTTCCTACAATGAGCAGTTCTTC
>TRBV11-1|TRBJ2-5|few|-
CASGWRIQETQYF
TGTGCCAGCGGTTGGCGGATCCAAGAGACCCAGTACTTC
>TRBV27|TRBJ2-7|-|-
CASSSTGTYEQYF
TGTGCCAGCAGTTCCACAGGAACCTACGAGCAGTACTTC
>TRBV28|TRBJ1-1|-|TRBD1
CASSFHRDRNTEAFF
TGTGCCAGCAGTTTCCACCGGGACAGGAACACTGAAGCTTTCTTT
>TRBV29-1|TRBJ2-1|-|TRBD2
CSVEDGGGVNNEQFF
TGCAGCGTTGAAGATGGCGGGGGGGTGAACAATGAGCAGTTCTTC
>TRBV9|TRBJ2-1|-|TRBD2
CASSGPGLAGGNEQFF
TGTGCCAGCAGTGGACCTGGGCTAGCGGGAGGCAATGAGCAGTTCTTC
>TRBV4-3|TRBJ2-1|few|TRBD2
CASSQDYSSGGYNEQFF
TGCGCCAGCAGCCAAGATTATTCCAGCGGGGGTTACAATGAGCAGTTCTTC
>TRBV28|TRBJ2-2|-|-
CATLGHANTGELFF
TGTGCCACTCTGGGACACGCGAACACCGGGGAGCTGTTTTTT
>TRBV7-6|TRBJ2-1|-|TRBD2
CASSYSGGAGDEQFF
TGTGCCAGCAGCTACAGCGGGGGGGCCGGGGATGAGCAGTTCTTC
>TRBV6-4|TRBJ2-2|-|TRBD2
CASSRSGATNSNTGELFF
TGTGCCAGCAGTCGAAGCGGGGCCACCAATTCGAACACCGGGGAGCTGTTTTTT
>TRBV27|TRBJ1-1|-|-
CASSLYRGRPGEENTEAFF
TGTGCCAGCAGTTTATATAGGGGTAGGCCGGGAGAAGAAAACACTGAAGCTTTCTTT